This is a list of T cell receptor beta chains from one sample in a study of T cells in Graves' hyperthyroidism and ophthalmopathy. From the multiplex PCR reads, TCRdb called clonotypes with MiXCR, one entry per CDR3 protein. The table shows 600,000 to 850,000 distinct CDR3 sequences, with roughly 20% occurring only once. The source material was blood. The source of these receptors is a woman aged 45 to 65 with Graves' hyperthyroidism that later progressed to Graves' ophthalmopathy. CDR3s include the opening cysteine and the closing phenylalanine or tryptophan. A D gene is named only where the DNA matches it firmly. Some rows mark clone size as missing; the rest say once, few, many or name a class of expanded clone.

-,few,TRBJ1-2,TRBV7-2,TGTGCCAGCAGCTTAGCAGGGGCCCCGAGGGGCTACACCTTC,CASSLAGAPRGYTF
-,-,TRBJ2-2,TRBV14,TGTGCCAGCAGCCAGGAGTTATTACAGCCTAAAAAAACGCTGGGCACCGGGGAGCTGTTTTTT,CASSQELLQPKKTLGTGELFF
TRBD2,few,TRBJ2-2,TRBV6-1,TGTGCCAGCAGTCGACGACTTTCTAGCGGGGGAGCGAACACCGGGGAGCTGTTTTTT,CASSRRLSSGGANTGELFF
TRBD1,many,TRBJ1-5,TRBV5-1,TGCGCCAGCAGCTTGGGAGACAGGGGGCATCAGCCCCAGCATTTT,CASSLGDRGHQPQHF
-,-,TRBJ2-2,TRBV19,TGTGCCAGTAGTATCTGGACCGGGGAGCTGTTTTTT,CASSIWTGELFF
-,few,TRBJ1-4,TRBV28,TGTGCCAGCAGATACGGGGGGGTTTCTAATGAAAAACTGTTTTTT,CASRYGGVSNEKLFF
TRBD1,-,TRBJ1-3,TRBV7-6,TGTGCCAGCAGCTTGGGGCAGACAGGGCCTAAAGGAAACACCATATATTTT,CASSLGQTGPKGNTIYF
-,many,TRBJ1-4,TRBV6-2/TRBV6-3,TGTGCCAGCAGTTACGGCGGGTTACGGACGAATGAAAAACTGTTTTTT,CASSYGGLRTNEKLFF
TRBD2,-,TRBJ2-4,TRBV10-1,TGCGCCAGCAGCACCGGATGGTCACCGGGGGGCATTCAGTACTTC,CASSTGWSPGGIQYF
-,many,TRBJ1-1,TRBV6-1,TGTGCCAGCTCCGCAGCTTCGGGGGGCACTGAAGCTTTCTTT,CASSAASGGTEAFF
-,few,TRBJ1-2,TRBV18,TGTGCCAGCTCACCACCGAATCTAGGGAACTATGGCTACACCTTC,CASSPPNLGNYGYTF
-,few,TRBJ1-5,TRBV30,TGTGCCTGGAGTGTATTAGGGGATGAGCAGCCCCAGCATTTT,CAWSVLGDEQPQHF
-,many,TRBJ2-1,TRBV7-3,TGTGCCAGCAGCTCCCTCGGACAGAAACACAATGAGCAGTTCTTC,CASSSLGQKHNEQFF
-,-,TRBJ1-1,TRBV25-1,TGTGCCAGCAGTGACAGGGGCATTGAGAACACTGAAGCTTTCTTT,CASSDRGIENTEAFF
-,few,TRBJ1-5,TRBV19,TGTGCCAGTAGTAATGTGGGATCTGGCAATCAGCCCCAGCATTTT,CASSNVGSGNQPQHF
-,many,TRBJ2-1,TRBV5-1,TGCGCCAGCAGCTACCGGACGGGCAGCTCCTACAATGAGCAGTTCTTC,CASSYRTGSSYNEQFF
-,-,TRBJ1-4,TRBV27,TGTGCCAGTAGTCTGAATCCAACTAATGAAAAACTGTTTTTT,CASSLNPTNEKLFF
-,many,TRBJ1-5,TRBV6-6,TGTGCCAGCAGTTACTCGGTCAGCATGGGGCAGCCCCAGCATTTT,CASSYSVSMGQPQHF
-,-,TRBJ2-3,TRBV10-1,TGCGCCAGCAGACCCGGGGGTTCAGATACGCAGTATTTT,CASRPGGSDTQYF
-,-,TRBJ1-4,TRBV6-1,TGTGCCAGCAGCCCCGGGACTGTTAGTGAAAAACTGTTTTTT,CASSPGTVSEKLFF
-,-,TRBJ2-2,TRBV7-9,TGTGCCAGCAGCCCGAGAGAGGGTCGGAACACCGGGGAGCTGTTTTTT,CASSPREGRNTGELFF
-,many,TRBJ1-1,TRBV11-1,TGTGCCAGCAGCTATATTCAAGGGGGCACTGAAGCTTTCTTT,CASSYIQGGTEAFF
-,-,TRBJ2-5,TRBV29-1,TGCAGCGTTCAGGGCCGATTTCAAGAGACCCAGTACTTC,CSVQGRFQETQYF
-,-,TRBJ2-2,TRBV19,TGTGCCAGTAGTATAGGGATTGGGGGGGCTGACACCGGGGAGCTGTTTTTT,CASSIGIGGADTGELFF
-,-,TRBJ2-1,TRBV20-1,TGCAGTGCTAGGGGGGGGGCTAGCGTCAATCCTGGGCAGTTCTTC,CSARGGASVNPGQFF
-,-,TRBJ2-7,TRBV20-1,TGCAGTGTTAACTCCTTTGGGGGGATGGACTACGAGCAGTACTTC,CSVNSFGGMDYEQYF
-,many,TRBJ1-1,TRBV3-1,TGTGCCAGCAGCCGAATGAACACTGAAGCTTTCTTT,CASSRMNTEAFF
-,many,TRBJ1-1,TRBV3-1,TGTGCCAGCAGCCAAGAATCCAGGGTTGCTTTCTTT,CASSQESRVAFF
-,-,TRBJ2-1,TRBV11-3,TGTGCCAGCAGCCTTACACTGGGGGTTACCTCCTACAATGAGCAGTTCTTC,CASSLTLGVTSYNEQFF
-,many,TRBJ1-5,TRBV2,TGTGCCAGCAGTGACAGGCTCAATCAGCCCCAGCATTTT,CASSDRLNQPQHF
-,many,TRBJ1-1,TRBV2,TGTGCCAGCAGTGGGACCCTAGGGGACCTGAACACTGAAGCTTTCTTT,CASSGTLGDLNTEAFF
TRBD1,few,TRBJ2-1,TRBV18,TGTGCCAGCTCACAACGTACGACAGGGTGGTTTAATGAGCAGTTCTTC,CASSQRTTGWFNEQFF
-,many,TRBJ1-1,TRBV6-1,TGTGCCACCTCACGGCCTAACACTGAAGCTTTCTTT,CATSRPNTEAFF
-,many,TRBJ2-3,TRBV5-1,TGCGCCAGCAGCTTGGAGCACACCCGCACAGATACGCAGTATTTT,CASSLEHTRTDTQYF
TRBD1,few,TRBJ1-2,TRBV10-3,TGTGCCATCAGTGACAGGGGGGCCCAGGGTGGCTACACCTTC,CAISDRGAQGGYTF
-,-,TRBJ2-3,TRBV15,TGTGCCACCAGCAGAGATAGAGGGCGTGGGGTCCGCACAGATACGCAGTATTTT,CATSRDRGRGVRTDTQYF
-,many,TRBJ1-2,TRBV12-3/TRBV12-4,TGTGCCAGCACCCAATCGGCGGGGGGCTCTGGCTACACCTTC,CASTQSAGGSGYTF
TRBD2,many,TRBJ2-1,TRBV3-1,TGTGCCAGCAGCCAAGGTTGGGGACTAGCGGTGGATGAGCAGTTCTTC,CASSQGWGLAVDEQFF
TRBD1,many,TRBJ1-2,TRBV12-3/TRBV12-4,TGTGCCAGCAGTTTAGCAGGGGGCGTTGACTATGGCTACACCTTC,CASSLAGGVDYGYTF
-,once,TRBJ2-6,TRBV3-1,TGTGCCAGCAGCCAAGAGGGGGTCCTTTTAGACTCTGGGGCCAACGTCCTGACTTTC,CASSQEGVLLDSGANVLTF
TRBD1,many,TRBJ1-1,TRBV28,TGTGCCAGCAGTTTCGACTCCGGGACAGGGAACACTGAAGCTTTCTTT,CASSFDSGTGNTEAFF
TRBD1,-,TRBJ2-2,TRBV30,TGTGCCTGGAGTTCGTTGGCTGTGGGGGACAGGGTATCCGACGGGGAGCTGTTTTTT,CAWSSLAVGDRVSDGELFF
-,many,TRBJ1-2,TRBV30,TGTGCCTGGAGTGGCTCGACAGTTTTAGGCTACACCTTC,CAWSGSTVLGYTF
TRBD1,-,TRBJ1-1,TRBV12-3/TRBV12-4,TGTGCCAGCAGTCGCCGGACAGGGGAGCCTGAAGCTTTCTTT,CASSRRTGEPEAFF
-,few,TRBJ1-1,TRBV18,TGTGCCAGCTCACTAAAGACAGGCCAATCTGAAGCTTTCTTT,CASSLKTGQSEAFF
-,few,TRBJ1-6,TRBV6-1,TGTGCCAGCAGACTGGGCCACTATAATTCACCCCTCCACTTT,CASRLGHYNSPLHF
-,-,TRBJ1-6,TRBV20-1,TGCAGTGCTATAGAAGGACTTGGGAGTAATTCACCCCTCCACTTT,CSAIEGLGSNSPLHF
-,few,TRBJ1-4,TRBV19,TGTGCCAGTACCCCCTTCGAATTGGGTGAAAAACTGTTTTTT,CASTPFELGEKLFF
TRBD2,-,TRBJ2-2,TRBV10-2,TGCGCCACCCAGGATAACAAGCGGGGGGGCCCCGGGGAGCTGTTTTTT,CATQDNKRGGPGELFF
-,few,TRBJ1-6,TRBV18,TGTGCCAGCTCACCTTGGAGTCGCCAGGGGAGGTCACCCCTCCACTTT,CASSPWSRQGRSPLHF
TRBD2,many,TRBJ2-5,TRBV7-9,TGTGCCAGCAGCTCCCATGGTGGGGGCGGGGGGGAGACCCAGTACTTC,CASSSHGGGGGETQYF
-,many,TRBJ1-2,TRBV20-1,TGCAGTGCCAGACCCGGCGATTGGGGCTATGGCTACACCTTC,CSARPGDWGYGYTF
-,few,TRBJ1-5,TRBV15,TGTGCCACCAGCAGAAGGACGGTGCAGCCCCAGCATTTT,CATSRRTVQPQHF
TRBD2,few,TRBJ2-3,TRBV19,TGTGCCAGTAACCCCCGCGTGGGGGGGACTAGCACAGATACGCAGTATTTT,CASNPRVGGTSTDTQYF
-,-,TRBJ1-5,TRBV20-1,TGCAGTGCTAGGCTCCAGGGTTCGGAATATAGCAATCAGCCCCAGCATTTT,CSARLQGSEYSNQPQHF
TRBD2,once,TRBJ2-5,TRBV5-1,TGCGCCAGCAGCCTGGGACTAGCGGGGGATGCCCAAGAGACCCAGTACTTC,CASSLGLAGDAQETQYF
-,few,TRBJ1-4,TRBV20-1,TGCAGTGCTAGGGACAGTAAGAAGGATGAAAAACTGTTTTTT,CSARDSKKDEKLFF